These 5 T cell receptor beta chains share one sample of origin, sequenced in a study of cytomegalovirus exposure and HLA in healthy donors. Produced via immunoSEQ multiplex PCR; TCRdb's table is partial and in-frame only. The repertoire consists of fewer than 90,000 clones, with 84% occurring once and the leading ten covering over 10%. The material sequenced was PBMCs. These receptors were taken from a woman aged 18-35 years in good health and CMV-seropositive.

This rearrangement joins TRBV4-3 to TRBJ1-5, with D possibly being TRBD1 (6 bases). Trimming stripped 0 bases from V and 11 bases from J, with 17 bases between. In germline, CDR1 is LGHNA, CDR2 YSLEER. The CDR3 has 15 amino acids. The CDR3 DNA reads TGCGCCAGCAGCCAAGAAGTGCAGGGGCGGGGGGCCCAGCATTTT. Amino acid sequence: CASSQEVQGRGAQHF.

The CDR3 spells CASSPPGVDTEAFF. The CDR3 bases are TGTGCCAGCTCACCGCCGGGTGTGGACACTGAAGCTTTCTTT. The chain employs TRBV18 and TRBJ1-1; D is uncertain. This CDR3 has 14 residues. Trimming stripped 3 bases from V and 3 bases from J, with 11 bases between. Germline V gene lookup returns CDR1 KGHSH and CDR2 LQKENI. The full variable domain, completed using reference TRBV18 and TRBJ1-1, is NAGVMQNPRHLVRRRGQEARLRCSPMKGHSHVYWYRQLPEEGLKFMVYLQKENIIDESGMPKERFSAEFPKEGPSILRIQQVVRGDSAAYFCASSPPGVDTEAFFGQGTRLTVV.

This clone has a single count. The V and J genes are TRBV7-8 and TRBJ1-1; perhaps TRBD1 as D (5 bases). The V end lost 5 bases, the J end lost 0 bases, and 10 bases lay between the germline ends. Germline CDR1 and CDR2: SGHVS and FQNEAQ. CDR3 length: 14 residues. In DNA, the CDR3 is TGTGCCAGCAGCGCTCGGACAATGAACACTGAAGCTTTCTTT. It encodes CASSARTMNTEAFF.

V gene TRBV5-1 combines with J gene TRBJ2-3; 13 bases map to TRBD2. The CDR3 loop spans 17 amino acids. CDR1 is SGHRS and CDR2 is YFSETQ in the germline V gene. V dropped 0 bases and J dropped 7; count of bases not matched to a gene: 8. The CDR3 nucleotides read TGCGCCAGCAGCTTGGTGACTAGCGGGGGGCCCCCGAATACGCAGTATTTT. Protein sequence: CASSLVTSGGPPNTQYF.

The J gene is TRBJ2-5, the V gene TRBV6-5; TRBD2 matches at 11 bases. The CDR3 runs 15 residues. CDR1 is MNHEY and CDR2 is SVGAGI in the germline V gene. V lost 6 bases, J lost 3 bases, and 6 bases stayed unmatched. CDR3 coding DNA: TGTGCCAGCAGGGTAGCGGGGGGGCAGGAAGAGACCCAGTACTTC. Translated, it gives CASRVAGGQEETQYF.